This passage covers 19 T cell receptor beta chains from one sample sequenced in a study of cytomegalovirus exposure and HLA in healthy donors. Primers included in the PCR were 60 Vbeta and 13 Jbeta primers. Sequencing used immunoSEQ multiplex PCR; TCRdb keeps in-frame clones, though not all of them. Of over 120,000 clones in the sample, roughly 9.8% were seen once. The sequencing sample was made of PBMCs. Receptors were obtained from a man in his fifties or sixties in good health and CMV-seronegative.

This clone has just a few counts. The V and J genes are TRBV19 and TRBJ2-3; 7 nucleotides line up with TRBD2. Germline V lookup: CDR1 LNHDA, CDR2 SQIVND (reference sequence). The junction had 7 bases not matched to a gene; V was cut back by 3 bases and J by 7 bases. This CDR3 has 14 residues. This chain's CDR3 is CASSMGGYQHTQYF. The CDR3 DNA reads TGTGCCAGTAGTATGGGGGGGTACCAGCATACGCAGTATTTT.

This clone was counted between two and nine times. The V gene is TRBV29-1, the J gene TRBJ1-2; D is possibly TRBD1 (6 bases). In germline, CDR1 is SQVTM, CDR2 ANQGSEA. The length of the CDR3 is 14 residues. The CDR3: CRYLGQFSGYGYTF. CDR3 coding DNA: TGCAGATACCTAGGACAGTTCTCGGGATATGGCTACACCTTC.

The rearrangement joins TRBV6-5 to TRBJ2-1, with TRBD1 identical over 7 bases. The CDR3 contains 15 residues. Germline assignment: CDR1 MNHEY and CDR2 SVGAGI. V shed 5 bases, J shed 7 bases, and the junction held 11 bases outside the gene matches. This chain's CDR3 is CASSTSTGLRNEQFF. The CDR3 region has the DNA TGTGCCAGCAGTACCTCGACAGGGTTACGTAATGAGCAGTTCTTC.

The chain uses TRBV5-4 and TRBJ2-7; D might be TRBD1 (5 bases). Germline V gene lookup returns CDR1 SGHNT and CDR2 YYREEE (reference sequence). Trimming removed 4 bases at V and 2 bases at J, with 13 bases between. The CDR3 has 14 amino acids. The CDR3 DNA reads TGTGCCAGCAGCGCACAGGATTCCCCCTACGAGCAGTACTTC. Its translation is CASSAQDSPYEQYF.

This clone was detected a few times. The same CDR3 can be traced to other DNA sequences in this sample. The V and J genes are TRBV29-1 and TRBJ1-1, with 8 bases that match TRBD1. Trimming at V came to 5 bases and at J to 1 base, leaving 3 bases not matched to a gene. This CDR3 is built from 13 residues. CDR1 and CDR2 (germline): SQVTM, ANQGSEA. The CDR3 loop reads CSVRTGGNTEAFF. CDR3 nucleotide sequence: TGCAGCGTTCGAACAGGGGGGAACACTGAAGCTTTCTTT.

This clone has only a few counts. The gene calls are TRBV7-9 and TRBJ2-7; tentative D call: TRBD1 (6 bases). The V end was cut by 2 bases, the J end by 3 bases, with 8 bases between. The length of the CDR3 is 13 residues. Germline V CDR1 and CDR2: SEHNR, FQNEAQ (reference sequence). In nucleotides, the CDR3 is TGTGCCAGCAGCTTACAGGGGTTCTACGAGCAGTACTTC. Translation: CASSLQGFYEQYF.

This clone was recorded a few times. This sequence joins TRBV18 and TRBJ1-5; 7 nucleotides agree with TRBD1. The CDR3 runs to 13 residues. J was trimmed by 7 bases and V by 4 bases; bases with no gene match: 4. Germline values: CDR1 KGHSH, CDR2 LQKENI. The CDR3 loop is CASSQGGGQPQHF. CDR3 bases: TGTGCCAGCTCACAAGGGGGCGGGCAGCCCCAGCATTTT. Together with reference TRBV18 and TRBJ1-5, the CDR3 gives the full variable domain: NAGVMQNPRHLVRRRGQEARLRCSPMKGHSHVYWYRQLPEEGLKFMVYLQKENIIDESGMPKERFSAEFPKEGPSILRIQQVVRGDSAAYFCASSQGGGQPQHFGDGTRLSIL.

The V and J genes are TRBV29-1 and TRBJ2-3, with D possibly TRBD1 on 6 matching bases. This CDR3 spans 16 amino acids. From germline, CDR1 is SQVTM and CDR2 ANQGSEA. V dropped 3 bases and J dropped 1 base, with 17 bases sitting between them. The CDR3 loop reads CSVERGNRKGTDTQYF. In nucleotides, the CDR3 is TGCAGCGTTGAGAGGGGGAATAGGAAGGGCACAGATACGCAGTATTTT.

This chain joins TRBV7-2 and TRBJ2-2; 11 nucleotides align to TRBD1. The V gene end was trimmed by 5 bases and the J gene end by 6 bases; junction bases not matched to a gene: 8. CDR3 length: 16 residues. Germline assignment: CDR1 SGHTA and CDR2 FQGNSA. In DNA, the CDR3 is TGTGCCAGCAGCGTTTTTGGACAGGGGGCTGCCGGGGAGCTGTTTTTT. Translation: CASSVFGQGAAGELFF.

This clone was observed a few times. V gene TRBV27 combines with J gene TRBJ2-5; a possible D gene is TRBD1 (5 bases). V lost 6 bases and J 4 bases, leaving 9 bases between the germline ends. Germline V gives CDR1 MNHEY, CDR2 SMNVEV (reference sequence). The CDR3 totals 12 residues. CDR3 coding DNA: TGTGCCAGCAGAAGGGGCTCAGAGACCCAGTACTTC. Encoded protein: CASRRGSETQYF.

This clone was detected only a few times. The CDR3 end shows no conserved phenylalanine or tryptophan, and so a read error is likely. The genes are TRBV7-9 and TRBJ1-2, with a possible D match to TRBD1 (5 bases). The CDR3 has 14 residues. The germline V and J ends were trimmed by 6 bases and 7 bases, with 18 bases remaining between them. The V gene's germline CDR1 is SEHNR and CDR2 FQNEAQ (reference sequence). In nucleotides, the CDR3 is TGTGCCAGCAGTCTCGAAGGGGCACAGGCTGGCTACACCGTC. It encodes CASSLEGAQAGYTV.

The chain combines TRBV19 with TRBJ2-6; 8 bases align to TRBD1. The CDR3 totals 15 residues. V lost 5 bases to trimming and J lost 2 bases; unmatched junction nucleotides: 2. Germline CDR1 LNHDA, CDR2 SQIVND (reference sequence). The CDR3 reads CASSPTGAGANVLTF. CDR3 in DNA: TGTGCCAGTAGTCCGACAGGGGCTGGGGCCAACGTCCTGACTTTC.

For the CDR3, the DNA is TGTGCCAGCAGTCGCGGGACTACTATAACCTACAATGAGCAGTTCTTC. It translates to CASSRGTTITYNEQFF. The chain has TRBV28 and TRBJ2-1; 7 bases are shared with TRBD2. The CDR3 has 16 residues. Germline V lookup: CDR1 MDHEN, CDR2 SYDVKM. Trimming removed 5 bases from V and 2 bases from J; junction bases left unmatched: 9.

This sequence joins TRBV7-2 and TRBJ2-7, with 10 bases aligning to TRBD1. This CDR3 has 15 residues. Germline V gene lookup returns CDR1 SGHTA and CDR2 FQGNSA. J was trimmed by 4 bases and V by 5 bases; bases with no gene match: 8. CDR3 sequence: CASSGQGQGIYEQYF. The CDR3 region has the DNA TGTGCCAGCAGCGGGCAGGGACAGGGGATATACGAGCAGTACTTC.

V is TRBV5-4 and J is TRBJ1-1; no firm D call. This CDR3 region has 16 residues. Germline V gene sequence: CDR1 SGHNT, CDR2 YYREEE (reference sequence). Trimming removed 4 bases at V and 0 bases at J, with 16 bases between. The CDR3 here is CASSIGRGQMNTEAFF. The CDR3 nucleotides read TGTGCCAGCAGCATTGGGCGAGGGCAGATGAACACTGAAGCTTTCTTT.

This clone turned up a few times. This chain connects TRBV6-1 to TRBJ2-3, with 8 bases aligning to TRBD2. Germline V gene sequence: CDR1 MNHNS, CDR2 SASEGT. Losses at the gene ends were 0 bases for V and 3 bases for J; bases not matched to a gene: 5. The CDR3 totals 16 residues. DNA for the CDR3: TGTGCCAGCAGTGAAGCAGGGACTAGGGGGACAGATACGCAGTATTTT. This translates into CASSEAGTRGTDTQYF.

This clone occurred a few times. The chain recombines TRBV6-5 with TRBJ1-1; 9 bases match TRBD1. Germline CDR1 MNHEY, CDR2 SVGAGI. V lost 2 bases and J lost 7; bases outside the gene matches: 2. CDR3 size: 13 residues. The CDR3 DNA is TGTGCCAGCAGTTACAGGACAGGGGATGAAGCTTTCTTT. Translated, it gives CASSYRTGDEAFF.

This clone turned up a few times. This chain connects TRBV15 to TRBJ2-3; TRBD1 matches at 11 bases. CDR1 LNHNV and CDR2 YYDKDF come from the germline V gene (reference sequence). Trimming cost V 2 bases and J 5 bases; bases outside gene matches: 6. This CDR3 has 16 amino acids. CDR3 protein: CATSRKRTGGGDTQYF. CDR3 in DNA: TGTGCCACCAGCAGAAAGCGGACAGGGGGCGGAGATACGCAGTATTTT.

The gene calls are TRBV29-1 and TRBJ1-6; D is ambiguous. The CDR3 runs 14 residues. The germline V gene has CDR1 SQVTM and CDR2 ANQGSEA. V was trimmed by 7 bases and J by 8 bases, leaving 18 bases between them. In nucleotides, the CDR3 is TGCAGCGCTAACCTCGGCGGGATAGATTCACCCCTCCACTTT. It yields the protein CSANLGGIDSPLHF.